This TCR beta chain was identified in a study of graft-versus-host responses after intestinal transplantation. At the level of the study: Anti-thymocyte globulin induction, then tacrolimus and steroids for around 3 years, went to all recipients.

Findings and caveats of the study: Detected in recipient marrow were GvH clones, some of which were first observed in ileum or blood. Researchers found peak circulating GvH clone levels linked to early post-transplant HvG declines.

TCRdb keeps only in-frame clones here, not all; method: immunoSEQ multiplex PCR. The data show around 100,000 clones, approximately 90% seen once. Germline CDR1 reads SGHRS; CDR2 reads YFSETQ. With 3 bases removed from V and 0 bases from J, the gap between germline ends came to 10 bases. The CDR3 loop spans 15 amino acids. Remarks on this clone: The antigen is undetermined.

This chain joins TRBV5-1 and TRBJ2-1; weak D call: TRBD2 (6 bases). The sequence derives from a human donor who was the organ donor for an intestinal transplant. The material sequenced was unstimulated CD4+ T cells sorted from spleen or lymph node cells, taken before transplant. The CDR3 protein is CASSSGLNSYNEQFF. The CDR3 nucleotides are TGCGCCAGCAGCTCGGGACTGAACTCCTACAATGAGCAGTTCTTC.